This T cell receptor beta chain derives from a study of Ad26.COV2.S vaccination and SARS-CoV-2 variants (dated by TCRdb to the early 2020s). Turning to the overall study: Donors in the vaccine arm were drawn from COV1001, a multicentre, randomized, double-blind, placebo-controlled phase I-IIa trial testing Ad26.COV2.S in healthy adults. Dosing of Ad26.COV2.S was intramuscular, at either 5x10^10 or 1x10^11 viral particles, delivered as one shot or as two shots spaced 56 days apart. The specificity and breadth of SARS-CoV-2-reactive T cell receptors after Ad26.COV2.S vaccination were assessed by TCRbeta repertoire sequencing. A total of approximately 30 samples were included in the TCR-sequenced set, comprising around 19 Ad26.COV2.S vaccine recipients, 5 placebo recipients and 8 SARS-CoV-2 convalescent individuals. Trial participants were randomized into five groups of five, in which low-dose or high-dose Ad26.COV2.S was given once or twice, or placebo was given on both occasions. Throughout the experiments and outcome assessment, investigators stayed blinded to trial group allocation.

Concerning this clone itself: The specificity of this receptor is unknown. The record has no base qualities; no much larger clone is one base away.

The sample's treatment or condition label, decoded: about 20 received Ad26.COV2.S at low or high dose, single or two shots; roughly 5 received placebo; per-sample allocation not given. For vaccine and placebo recipients, the sequenced repertoires came from samples collected on day 63 after the first injection. In Cohort 1b, around 23 adults aged 18-55 years were enrolled at a single site in Boston, USA, between 29 July and 7 August 2020. Ad26.COV2.S was a replication-incompetent adenovirus type 26 vector expressing a prefusion-stabilized SARS-CoV-2 spike protein from the original Wuhan strain. The full study reports these points: Vaccine and placebo recipients had comparable non-spike TCR breadth, which fits with the vaccine containing only spike. The study was not powered to compare responses between vaccine doses or regimens. The authors noted that total T cell responses may have been underestimated by the TCR breadth and depth analyses. After vaccination, substantial breadth of spike-specific CD8+ and CD4+ T cell responses was reported. Spike-specific TCR breadth was higher in Ad26.COV2.S recipients than in placebo recipients (P = 0.0014).

The germline V gene yields SGHTA for CDR1 and FQGNSA for CDR2. From its cysteine to its phenylalanine, the CDR3 spans 18 amino acids. Of the read, only the CDR3 DNA is kept; its 54 bases are in frame from base 1. Trimmed from V: 4 bases; trimmed from J: 2 bases; junction bases lacking a gene match: 14. TCRbeta CDR3 regions were sequenced with the immunoSEQ Assay. After extraction, genomic DNA underwent amplification by bias-controlled multiplex PCR, followed by high-throughput sequencing. Concerning the study's data processing: To quantify the absolute abundance of every unique TCRbeta CDR3 region, sequences were collapsed and filtered. Usable DNA was measured by amplifying reference genes present in all nucleated cells, and TCRbeta template counts were normalized to that usable DNA to estimate T cell fraction. Repertoire TCRs were annotated as SARS-CoV-2-specific by exact matching of V gene, CDR3 amino acid sequence and J gene to a known reactive TCR set. MIRA supplied the reference SARS-CoV-2 TCR set, which was filtered for enrichment in COVID-19-positive ImmuneCODE repertoires so that public or cross-reactive TCRs were removed. Using the MIRA antigens, annotated TCRs were further analysed by specific ORF or by position within an ORF. Breadth was defined as annotated unique rearrangements over total unique productive rearrangements; depth was the summed frequency of those rearrangements. Two-sided Wilcoxon rank-sum tests were used to compare TCR breadth between groups. TCRdb stores this immuneACCESS table with in-frame sequences only. Part of the clones is absent; in the studies checked, under half of the shortfall reflects unresolved V genes, and no reason is known for the rest. The DNA was the basis for D and trimming; V, J and clone size are from that table. The sample data list approximately 410,000 clones, and about 90% of these were observed just once. The top ten constitute less than 2% of the sample.

This sequence was found in a person between 18 and 65 years old who received the Ad26.COV2.S COVID-19 vaccine or a placebo. Here the sequenced sample was peripheral blood, taken in a trial of Ad26.COV2.S vaccine versus placebo. The chain couples TRBV7-2 to TRBJ1-3, with 7 junctional bases fitting TRBD1. The CDR3 sequence is CASSSIIGGQSTGNTIYF. The sequence in DNA is TGTGCCAGCAGCTCTATAATTGGGGGACAGAGCACTGGAAACACCATATATTTT. Reference TRBV7-2 and TRBJ1-3 genes cover what lies past the CDR3, so the full variable domain is GAGVSQSPSNKVTEKGKDVELRCDPISGHTALYWYRQSLGQGLEFLIYFQGNSAPDKSGLPSDRFSAERTGGSVSTLTIQRTQQEDSAVYLCASSSIIGGQSTGNTIYFGEGSWLTVV.